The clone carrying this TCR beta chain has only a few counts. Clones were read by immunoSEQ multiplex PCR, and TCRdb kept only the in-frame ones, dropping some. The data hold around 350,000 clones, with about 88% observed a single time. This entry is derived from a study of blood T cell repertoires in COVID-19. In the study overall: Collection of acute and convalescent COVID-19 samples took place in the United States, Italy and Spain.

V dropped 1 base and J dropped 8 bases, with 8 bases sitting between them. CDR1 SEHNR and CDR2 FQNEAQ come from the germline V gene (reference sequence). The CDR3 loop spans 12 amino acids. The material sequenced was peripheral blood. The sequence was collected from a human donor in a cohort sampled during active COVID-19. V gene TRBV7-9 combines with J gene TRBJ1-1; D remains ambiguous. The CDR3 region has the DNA TGTGCCAGCAGCTTAGGTAATCCGGAAGCTTTCTTT. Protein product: CASSLGNPEAFF.